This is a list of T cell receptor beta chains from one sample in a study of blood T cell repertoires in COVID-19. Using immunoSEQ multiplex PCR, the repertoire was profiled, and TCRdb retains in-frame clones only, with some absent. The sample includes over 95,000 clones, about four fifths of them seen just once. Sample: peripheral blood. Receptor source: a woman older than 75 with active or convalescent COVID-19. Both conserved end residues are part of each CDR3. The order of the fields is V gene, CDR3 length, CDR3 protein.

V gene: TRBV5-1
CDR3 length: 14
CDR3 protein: CASSLDRGEETQYF

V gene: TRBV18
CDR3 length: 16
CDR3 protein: CASSPLAGVVYNEQFF

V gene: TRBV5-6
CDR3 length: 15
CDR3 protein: CASSLAGGRREKLFF

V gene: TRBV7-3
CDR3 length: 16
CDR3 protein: CASSSSSSGSYNEQFF

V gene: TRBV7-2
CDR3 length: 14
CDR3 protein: CASSLRDTGQPQHF

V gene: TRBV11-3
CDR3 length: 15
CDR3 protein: CASSLGYIPNQPQHF

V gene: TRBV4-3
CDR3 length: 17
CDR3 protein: CASSQEGSARGVYEQYF

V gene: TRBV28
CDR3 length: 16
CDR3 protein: CASSTPGPGTRNEQFF

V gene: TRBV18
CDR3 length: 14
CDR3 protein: CASSPPGGNQPQHF

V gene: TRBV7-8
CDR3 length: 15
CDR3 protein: CASSPRGTSGFSQFF

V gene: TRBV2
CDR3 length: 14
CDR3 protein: CASSETGGLQPQHF

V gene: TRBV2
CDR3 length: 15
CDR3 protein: CASIWRGVRTDTQYF

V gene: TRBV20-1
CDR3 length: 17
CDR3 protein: CSASDPGLPSSYNEQFF

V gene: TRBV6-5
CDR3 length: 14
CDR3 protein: CASSTINTGVEQYF

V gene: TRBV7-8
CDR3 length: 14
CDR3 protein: CASSTYAGEETQYF

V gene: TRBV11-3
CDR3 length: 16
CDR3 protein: CASSFRDRGSTDTQYF

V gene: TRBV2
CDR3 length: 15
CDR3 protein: CASARQGVGGRALHF

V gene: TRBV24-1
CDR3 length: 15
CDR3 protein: CATSDGTGFSYEQYF

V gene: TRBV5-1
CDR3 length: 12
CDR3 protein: CASSPITDTQYF

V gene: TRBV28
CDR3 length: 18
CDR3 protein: CASSFDRASGRAENIQYF

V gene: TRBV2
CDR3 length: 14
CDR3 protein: CASSEGTPPDTQYF

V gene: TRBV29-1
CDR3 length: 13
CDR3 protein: CSVPGQLNTEAFF

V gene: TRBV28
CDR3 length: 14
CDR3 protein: CASTAGSGRASLYF

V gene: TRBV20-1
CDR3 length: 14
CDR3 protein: CSASATGRYYGYTF

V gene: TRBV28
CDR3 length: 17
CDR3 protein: CASSPFLAGGYQETQYF

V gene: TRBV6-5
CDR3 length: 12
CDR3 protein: CASQGEHQPQHF

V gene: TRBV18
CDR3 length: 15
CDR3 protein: CASSRTGAGDSPLHF

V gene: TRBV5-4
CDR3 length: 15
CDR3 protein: CASSLGRQGFYEQYF

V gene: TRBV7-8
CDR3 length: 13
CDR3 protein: CASSPLSGGEQYF

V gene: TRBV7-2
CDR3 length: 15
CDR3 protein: CASSRVTGLGETQYF

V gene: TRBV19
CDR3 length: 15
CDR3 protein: CASSTRDRGRTEAFF